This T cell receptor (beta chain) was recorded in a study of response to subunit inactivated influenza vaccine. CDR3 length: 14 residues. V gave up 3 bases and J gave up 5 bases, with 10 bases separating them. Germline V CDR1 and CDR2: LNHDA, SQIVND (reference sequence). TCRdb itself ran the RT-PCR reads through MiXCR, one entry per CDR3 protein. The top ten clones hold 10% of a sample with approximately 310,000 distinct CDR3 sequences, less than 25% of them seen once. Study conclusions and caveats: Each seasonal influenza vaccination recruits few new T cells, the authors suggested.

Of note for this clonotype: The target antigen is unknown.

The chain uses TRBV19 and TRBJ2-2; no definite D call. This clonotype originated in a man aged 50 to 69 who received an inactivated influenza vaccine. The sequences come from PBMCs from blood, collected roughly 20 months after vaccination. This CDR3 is CASSIKGATGELFF. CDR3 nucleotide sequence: TGTGCCAGTAGTATTAAGGGCGCAACCGGGGAGCTGTTTTTT.